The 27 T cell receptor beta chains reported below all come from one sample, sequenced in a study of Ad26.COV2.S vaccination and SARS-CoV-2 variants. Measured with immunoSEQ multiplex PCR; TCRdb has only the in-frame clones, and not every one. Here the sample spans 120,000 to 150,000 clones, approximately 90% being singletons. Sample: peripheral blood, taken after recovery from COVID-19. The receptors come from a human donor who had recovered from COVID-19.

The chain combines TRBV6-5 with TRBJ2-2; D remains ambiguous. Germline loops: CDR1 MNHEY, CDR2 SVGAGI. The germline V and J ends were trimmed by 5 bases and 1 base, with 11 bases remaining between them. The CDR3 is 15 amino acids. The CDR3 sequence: CASSMRTRNTGELFF. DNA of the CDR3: TGTGCCAGCAGTATGAGGACCCGGAACACCGGGGAGCTGTTTTTT.

In DNA, the CDR3 is TGTGCCAGCTCAGAAGGTACTGAGGGTGGCTACACCTTC. It translates to CASSEGTEGGYTF. The J gene is TRBJ1-2, the V gene TRBV18; D ambiguous. The V and J ends lost 5 bases and 7 bases respectively, with 14 bases between them. The CDR3 length is 13 residues. The V gene's germline CDR1 is KGHSH and CDR2 LQKENI.

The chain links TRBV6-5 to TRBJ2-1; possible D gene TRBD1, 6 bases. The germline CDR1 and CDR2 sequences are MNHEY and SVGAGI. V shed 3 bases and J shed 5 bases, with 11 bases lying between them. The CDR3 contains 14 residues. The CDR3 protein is CASSYYREDNEQFF. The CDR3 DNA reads TGTGCCAGCAGTTATTACAGGGAAGACAATGAGCAGTTCTTC.

The CDR3 sequence: CASSFDNFRLSTDTQYF. CDR3 nucleotides: TGTGCCAGCAGCTTTGATAATTTTCGGTTATCCACAGATACGCAGTATTTT. The rearrangement links TRBV5-4 to TRBJ2-3; no definite D call. Germline lookup yields CDR1 SGHNT and CDR2 YYREEE (reference sequence). This CDR3 is built from 17 residues. V was clipped by 2 bases and J by 2 bases, with 18 bases between them.

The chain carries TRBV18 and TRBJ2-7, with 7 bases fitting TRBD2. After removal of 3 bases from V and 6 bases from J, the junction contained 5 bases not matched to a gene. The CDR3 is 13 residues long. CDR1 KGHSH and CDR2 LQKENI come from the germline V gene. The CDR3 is CASSPWEGTEQYF. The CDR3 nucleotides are TGTGCCAGCTCACCGTGGGAGGGGACCGAGCAGTACTTC.

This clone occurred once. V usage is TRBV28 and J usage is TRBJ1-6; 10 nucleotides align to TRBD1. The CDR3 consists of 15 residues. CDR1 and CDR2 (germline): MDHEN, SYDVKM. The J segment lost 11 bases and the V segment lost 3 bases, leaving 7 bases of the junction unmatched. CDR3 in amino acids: CASSLGGTGATPLHF. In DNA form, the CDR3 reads TGTGCCAGCAGTTTGGGTGGGACAGGGGCTACACCCCTCCACTTT.

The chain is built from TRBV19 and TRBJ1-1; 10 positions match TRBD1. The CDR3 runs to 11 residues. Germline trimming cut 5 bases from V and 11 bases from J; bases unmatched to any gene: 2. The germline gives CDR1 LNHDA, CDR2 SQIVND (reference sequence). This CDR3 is CASSDRGLAFF. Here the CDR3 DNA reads TGTGCCAGTAGTGACAGGGGGCTGGCTTTCTTT.

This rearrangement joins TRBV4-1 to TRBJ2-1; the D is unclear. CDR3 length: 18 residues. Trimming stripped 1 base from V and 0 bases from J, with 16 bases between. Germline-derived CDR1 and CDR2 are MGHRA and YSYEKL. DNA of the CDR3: TGCGCCAGCAGCCAAGTGGATATGGGATTTCTCTCCTACAATGAGCAGTTCTTC. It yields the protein CASSQVDMGFLSYNEQFF.

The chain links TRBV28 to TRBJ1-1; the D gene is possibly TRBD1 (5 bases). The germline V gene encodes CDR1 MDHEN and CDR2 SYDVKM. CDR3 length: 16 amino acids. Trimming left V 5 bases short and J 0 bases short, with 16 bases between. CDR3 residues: CASSLNLGAMNTEAFF. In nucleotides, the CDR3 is TGTGCCAGCAGTCTAAACCTCGGGGCTATGAACACTGAAGCTTTCTTT.

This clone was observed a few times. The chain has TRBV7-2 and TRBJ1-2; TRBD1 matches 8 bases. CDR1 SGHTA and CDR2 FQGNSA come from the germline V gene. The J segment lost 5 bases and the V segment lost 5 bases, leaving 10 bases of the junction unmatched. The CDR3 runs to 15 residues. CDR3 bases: TGTGCCAGCAGCCAGAACGACAGGGGAGTTTATGGCTACACCTTC. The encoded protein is CASSQNDRGVYGYTF.

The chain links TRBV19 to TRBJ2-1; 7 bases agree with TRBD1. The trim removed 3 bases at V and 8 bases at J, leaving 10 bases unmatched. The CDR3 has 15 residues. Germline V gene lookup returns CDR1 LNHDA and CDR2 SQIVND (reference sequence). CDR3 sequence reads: CASSISGDSQHEQFF. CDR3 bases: TGTGCCAGTAGTATTAGTGGGGACAGCCAACATGAGCAGTTCTTC.

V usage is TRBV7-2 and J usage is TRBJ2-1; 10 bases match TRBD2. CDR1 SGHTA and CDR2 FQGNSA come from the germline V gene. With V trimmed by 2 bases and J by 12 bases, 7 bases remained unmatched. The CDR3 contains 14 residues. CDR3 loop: CASSLPRLAGRQFF. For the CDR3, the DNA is TGTGCCAGCAGCTTACCCAGACTAGCGGGTAGGCAGTTCTTC.

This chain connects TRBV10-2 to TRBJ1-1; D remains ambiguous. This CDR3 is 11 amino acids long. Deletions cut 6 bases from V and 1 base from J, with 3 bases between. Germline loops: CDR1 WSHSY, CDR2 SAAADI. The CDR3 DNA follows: TGCGCCAGCAGAGAGAACACTGAAGCTTTCTTT. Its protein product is CASRENTEAFF.

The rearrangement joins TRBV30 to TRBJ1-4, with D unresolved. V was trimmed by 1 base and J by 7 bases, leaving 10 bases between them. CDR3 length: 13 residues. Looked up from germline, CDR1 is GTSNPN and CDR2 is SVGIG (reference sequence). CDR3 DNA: TGTGCCTGGAGTGGGTCCGGGGTTGAAAAACTGTTTTTT. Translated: CAWSGSGVEKLFF.

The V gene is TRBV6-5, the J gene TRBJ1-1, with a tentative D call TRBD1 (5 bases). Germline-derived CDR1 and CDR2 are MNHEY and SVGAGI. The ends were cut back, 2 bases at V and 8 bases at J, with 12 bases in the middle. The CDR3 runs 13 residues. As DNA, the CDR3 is TGTGCCAGCAGTTACGGGGGGAGACAAGAAGCTTTCTTT. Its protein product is CASSYGGRQEAFF.

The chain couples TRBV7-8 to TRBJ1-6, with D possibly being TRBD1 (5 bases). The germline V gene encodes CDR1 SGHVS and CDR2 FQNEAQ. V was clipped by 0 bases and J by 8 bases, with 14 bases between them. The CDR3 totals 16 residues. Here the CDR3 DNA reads TGTGCCAGCAGCTTAGCGAGGGGTGGAGGGCATTCACCCCTCCACTTT. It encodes CASSLARGGGHSPLHF.

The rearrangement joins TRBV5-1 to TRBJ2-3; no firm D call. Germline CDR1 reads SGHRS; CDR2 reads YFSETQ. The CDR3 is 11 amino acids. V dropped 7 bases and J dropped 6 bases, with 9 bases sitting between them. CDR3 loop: CASSSEDTQYF. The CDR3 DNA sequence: TGCGCCAGCTCTAGTGAGGATACGCAGTATTTT.

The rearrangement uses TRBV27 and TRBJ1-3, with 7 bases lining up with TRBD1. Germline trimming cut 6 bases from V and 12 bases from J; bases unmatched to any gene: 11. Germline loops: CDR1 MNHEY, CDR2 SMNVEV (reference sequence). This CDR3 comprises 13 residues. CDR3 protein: CASRTGPGADIYF. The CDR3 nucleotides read TGTGCCAGCAGGACAGGGCCCGGTGCGGACATATATTTT.

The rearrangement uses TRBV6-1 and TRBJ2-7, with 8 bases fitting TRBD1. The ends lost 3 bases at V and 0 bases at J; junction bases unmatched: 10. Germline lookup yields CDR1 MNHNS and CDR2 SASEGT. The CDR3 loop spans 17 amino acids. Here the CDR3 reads CASSDVPGQGSSYEQYF. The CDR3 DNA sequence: TGTGCCAGCAGTGACGTACCAGGACAGGGTAGCTCCTACGAGCAGTACTTC.

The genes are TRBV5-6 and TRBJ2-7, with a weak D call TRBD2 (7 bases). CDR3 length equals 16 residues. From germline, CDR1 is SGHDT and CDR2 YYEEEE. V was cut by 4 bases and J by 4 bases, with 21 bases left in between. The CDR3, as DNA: TGTGCCAGCAGCCGGGGGGCGGTCGAGCGGGGTTACGAGCAGTACTTC. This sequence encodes CASSRGAVERGYEQYF.

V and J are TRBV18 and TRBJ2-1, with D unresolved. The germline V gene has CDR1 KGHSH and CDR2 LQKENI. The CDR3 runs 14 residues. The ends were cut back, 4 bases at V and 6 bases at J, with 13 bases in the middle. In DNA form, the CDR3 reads TGTGCCAGCTCACAGACGGGCCAGACCAATGAGCAGTTCTTC. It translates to CASSQTGQTNEQFF.

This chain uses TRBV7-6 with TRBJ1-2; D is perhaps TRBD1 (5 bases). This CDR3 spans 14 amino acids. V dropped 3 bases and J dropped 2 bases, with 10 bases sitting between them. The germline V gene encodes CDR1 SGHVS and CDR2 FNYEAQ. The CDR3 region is CASSLGGGNYGYTF. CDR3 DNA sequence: TGTGCCAGCAGCTTGGGGGGTGGAAACTATGGCTACACCTTC. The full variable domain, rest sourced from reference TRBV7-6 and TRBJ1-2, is GAGVSQSPRYKVTKRGQDVALRCDPISGHVSLYWYRQALGQGPEFLTYFNYEAQQDKSGLPNDRFSAERPEGSISTLTIQRTEQRDSAMYRCASSLGGGNYGYTFGSGTRLTVV.

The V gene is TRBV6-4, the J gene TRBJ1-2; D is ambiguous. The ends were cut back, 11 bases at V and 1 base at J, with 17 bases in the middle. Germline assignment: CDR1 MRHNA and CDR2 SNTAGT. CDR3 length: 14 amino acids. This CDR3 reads CAFKTIGINYGYTF. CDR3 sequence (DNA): TGTGCCTTCAAAACGATTGGAATTAACTATGGCTACACCTTC.

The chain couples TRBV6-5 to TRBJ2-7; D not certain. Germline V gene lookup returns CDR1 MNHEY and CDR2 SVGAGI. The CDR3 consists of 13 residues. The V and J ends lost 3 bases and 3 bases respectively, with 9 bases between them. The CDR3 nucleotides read TGTGCCAGCAGTTATCTCGGCAACTACGAGCAGTACTTC. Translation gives CASSYLGNYEQYF.

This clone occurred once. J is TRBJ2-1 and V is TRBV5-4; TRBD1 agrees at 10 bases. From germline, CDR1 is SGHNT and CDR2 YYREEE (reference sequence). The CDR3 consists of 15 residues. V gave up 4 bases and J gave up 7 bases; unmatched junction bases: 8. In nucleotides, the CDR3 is TGTGCCAGCAGCCCTGGACAGGGGGTTGTTAATGAGCAGTTCTTC. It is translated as CASSPGQGVVNEQFF. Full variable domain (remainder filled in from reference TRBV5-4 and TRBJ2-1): ETGVTQSPTHLIKTRGQQVTLRCSSQSGHNTVSWYQQALGQGPQFIFQYYREEENGRGNFPPRFSGLQFPNYSSELNVNALELDDSALYLCASSPGQGVVNEQFFGPGTRLTVL.

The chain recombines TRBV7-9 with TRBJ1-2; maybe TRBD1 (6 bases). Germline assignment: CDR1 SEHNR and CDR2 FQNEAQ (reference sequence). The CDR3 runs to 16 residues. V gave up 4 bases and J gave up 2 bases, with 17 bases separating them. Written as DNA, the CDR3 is TGTGCCAGCAGCTCTGGCTTGGGGGCGGCGAACTATGGCTACACCTTC. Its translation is CASSSGLGAANYGYTF.

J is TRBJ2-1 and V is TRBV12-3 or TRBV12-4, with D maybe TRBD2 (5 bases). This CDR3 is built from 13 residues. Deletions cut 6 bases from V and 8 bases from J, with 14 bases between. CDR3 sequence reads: CASSSNGVDEQFF. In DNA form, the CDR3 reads TGTGCCAGCAGCTCCAACGGGGTCGATGAGCAGTTCTTC.